The text below deals with one T cell receptor (beta chain). The data were taken from a study of immune evolution from preneoplasia to lung adenocarcinoma. Germline V gives CDR1 SGDLS, CDR2 YYNGEE. CDR3 length: 19 amino acids. V gave up 6 bases and J gave up 0 bases; unmatched junction bases: 15. The assay was immunoSEQ multiplex PCR, and TCRdb's table has in-frame clones only and misses some. This table holds about 4,200 clones, about four fifths found once. The gene calls are TRBV9 and TRBJ2-3, with 11 positions matching TRBD2. Sequencing used FFPE invasive lung adenocarcinoma tissue. The source is a person between 35 and 65 years old with lung adenocarcinoma. Some clones in this sample may be carry-over from other donors' samples. For the CDR3, the DNA is TGTGCCAGCACCCGTAGCGGGGGGGCCGCCGGGCTAAGCACAGATACGCAGTATTTT. Translated, it gives CASTRSGGAAGLSTDTQYF.